This T cell receptor beta chain was obtained from a study of identical twins. TCRdb ran MiXCR on the 5' RACE reads and lists one entry per CDR3 protein. The repertoire has some 240,000 distinct CDR3 sequences, roughly a tenth of them found once; the top ten carry 10%. Concerning this clonotype itself: Its target is unknown.

The ends were cut back, 0 bases at V and 3 bases at J, with 11 bases in the middle. The CDR3 is 14 amino acids. CDR1 is GTSNPN, CDR2 SVGIG, per germline (reference sequence). In every case, the donor was a healthy Caucasian. Findings of the study overall: Excess twin sharing in beta out-of-frame sequences was weaker. Potential partial confounding of zero-insertion analyses by invariant MAIT and iNKT cells was noted.

This chain connects TRBV30 to TRBJ1-1, with D maybe TRBD1 (5 bases). This clonotype was sampled from a man in his fifties or sixties in good health. Sequencing was performed on memory T cells sorted from blood. The CDR3 DNA is TGTGCCTGGAGTGTAACAGGAAGATACACTGAAGCTTTCTTT. Its translation is CAWSVTGRYTEAFF.